This is a list of T cell receptor beta chains from one sample in a study of low-dose radiotherapy and immunotherapy resistance in tumors. MiXCR, applied by TCRdb to the reads, yields one record per CDR3 protein. In the table there are roughly 39,000 distinct CDR3 sequences, 25% to 40% of which are singletons. Sequenced material: PBMCs, taken before treatment. These receptors were obtained from a male donor with gallbladder cancer. CDR3s include the opening cysteine and the closing phenylalanine or tryptophan.

TRBV5-1	TRBJ1-3	CASSLSGRGNTIYF
TRBV20-1	TRBJ2-7	CSAGEGNRLAYEQYF
TRBV5-5	TRBJ2-7	CASSSRGVSSYEQYF
TRBV2	TRBJ2-7	CASSLAGGTPYEQYF
TRBV5-1	TRBJ2-2	CASSRTDSPHTGELFF
TRBV28	TRBJ2-1	CASSQFTFRTGRNEQFF
TRBV24-1	TRBJ2-1	CATSDLGGGSYNEQFF
TRBV28	TRBJ2-6	CASSAGTGTSGANVLTF
TRBV28	TRBJ2-1	CAVPGSYNEQFF
TRBV21-1	TRBJ2-3	CASNPPAGGPSTDTQYF